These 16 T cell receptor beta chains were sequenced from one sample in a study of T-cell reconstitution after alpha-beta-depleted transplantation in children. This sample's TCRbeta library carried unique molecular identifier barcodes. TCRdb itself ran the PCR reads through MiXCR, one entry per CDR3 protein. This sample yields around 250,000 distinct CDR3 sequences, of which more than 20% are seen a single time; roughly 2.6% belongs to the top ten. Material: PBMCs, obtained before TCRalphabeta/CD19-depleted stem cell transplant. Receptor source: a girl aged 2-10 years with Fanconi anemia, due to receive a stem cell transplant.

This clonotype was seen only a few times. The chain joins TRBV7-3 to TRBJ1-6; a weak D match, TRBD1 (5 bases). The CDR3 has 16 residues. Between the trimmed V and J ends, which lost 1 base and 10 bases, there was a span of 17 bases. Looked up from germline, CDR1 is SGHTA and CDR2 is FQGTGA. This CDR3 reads CASSLKKASGDSPLHF. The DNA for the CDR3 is TGTGCCAGCAGCTTAAAGAAGGCCTCGGGGGACTCACCCCTCCACTTT. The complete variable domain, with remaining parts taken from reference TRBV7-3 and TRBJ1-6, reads GAGVSQTPSNKVTEKGKYVELRCDPISGHTALYWYRQSLGQGPEFLIYFQGTGAADDSGLPNDRFFAVRPEGSVSTLKIQRTERGDSAVYLCASSLKKASGDSPLHFGNGTRLTVT.

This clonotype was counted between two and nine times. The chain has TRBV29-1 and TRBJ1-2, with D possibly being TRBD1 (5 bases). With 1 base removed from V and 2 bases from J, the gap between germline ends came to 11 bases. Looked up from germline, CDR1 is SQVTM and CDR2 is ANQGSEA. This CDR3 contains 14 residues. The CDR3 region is CSVEVSGWNYGYTF. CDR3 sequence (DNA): TGCAGCGTTGAAGTATCAGGGTGGAACTATGGCTACACCTTC.

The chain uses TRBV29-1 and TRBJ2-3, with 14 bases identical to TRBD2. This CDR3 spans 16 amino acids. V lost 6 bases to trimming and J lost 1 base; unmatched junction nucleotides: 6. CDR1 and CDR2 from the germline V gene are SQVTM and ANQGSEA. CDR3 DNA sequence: TGCAGCGTCGTCGGGACTAGCGGGGGCCGCACAGATACGCAGTATTTT. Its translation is CSVVGTSGGRTDTQYF.

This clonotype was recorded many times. Here the CDR3 DNA reads TGCGCCAGCAGCCAACTAGCGGATCAAGAGACCCAGTACTTC. This translates into CASSQLADQETQYF. V usage is TRBV4-1 and J usage is TRBJ2-5; 7 bases map to TRBD2. Germline-derived CDR1 and CDR2 are MGHRA and YSYEKL. This CDR3 is built from 14 residues. Trimming cost V 2 bases and J 2 bases; bases outside gene matches: 2.

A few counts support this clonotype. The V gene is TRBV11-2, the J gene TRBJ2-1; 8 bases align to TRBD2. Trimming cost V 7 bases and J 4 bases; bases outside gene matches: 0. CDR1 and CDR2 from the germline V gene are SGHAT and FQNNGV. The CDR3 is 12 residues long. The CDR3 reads CASTGGYNEQFF. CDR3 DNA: TGTGCCAGCACGGGGGGGTACAATGAGCAGTTCTTC.

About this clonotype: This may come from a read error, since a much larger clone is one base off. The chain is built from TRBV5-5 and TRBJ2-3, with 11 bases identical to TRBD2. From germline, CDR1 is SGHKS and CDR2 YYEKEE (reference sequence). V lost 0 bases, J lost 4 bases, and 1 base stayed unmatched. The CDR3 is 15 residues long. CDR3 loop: CASSLASGGPDTQYF. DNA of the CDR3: TGTGCCAGCAGCTTGGCTAGCGGGGGGCCAGATACGCAGTATTTT.

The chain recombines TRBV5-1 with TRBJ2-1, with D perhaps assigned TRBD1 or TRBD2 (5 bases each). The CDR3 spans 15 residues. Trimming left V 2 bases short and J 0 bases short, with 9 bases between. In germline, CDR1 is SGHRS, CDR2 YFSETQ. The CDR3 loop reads CASSLLDSSYNEQFF. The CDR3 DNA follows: TGCGCCAGCAGCTTACTAGACAGCTCCTACAATGAGCAGTTCTTC.

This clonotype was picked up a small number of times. The CDR3 here is CASSQELNRQGEQFF. CDR3 in DNA: TGCGCCAGCAGCCAAGAGTTGAACAGGCAAGGTGAGCAGTTCTTC. The V call is TRBV4-1, the J call TRBJ2-1, with TRBD1 as a possible D gene (5 bases). V was trimmed by 0 bases and J by 9 bases, leaving 15 bases between them. This CDR3 is built from 15 residues. Germline-derived CDR1 and CDR2 are MGHRA and YSYEKL.

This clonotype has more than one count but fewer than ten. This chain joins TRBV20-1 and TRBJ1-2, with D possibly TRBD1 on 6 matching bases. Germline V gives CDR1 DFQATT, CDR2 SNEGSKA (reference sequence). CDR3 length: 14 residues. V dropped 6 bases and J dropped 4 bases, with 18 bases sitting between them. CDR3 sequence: CSASDRTEVYGYTF. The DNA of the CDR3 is TGCAGTGCCTCCGACAGGACAGAGGTCTATGGCTACACCTTC.

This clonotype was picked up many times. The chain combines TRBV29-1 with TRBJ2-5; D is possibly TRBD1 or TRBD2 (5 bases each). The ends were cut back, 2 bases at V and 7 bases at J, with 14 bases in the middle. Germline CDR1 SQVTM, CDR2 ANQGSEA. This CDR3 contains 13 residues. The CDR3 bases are TGCAGCGTTGAAAGGACTCGTGGGGGGACCCAGTACTTC. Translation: CSVERTRGGTQYF.

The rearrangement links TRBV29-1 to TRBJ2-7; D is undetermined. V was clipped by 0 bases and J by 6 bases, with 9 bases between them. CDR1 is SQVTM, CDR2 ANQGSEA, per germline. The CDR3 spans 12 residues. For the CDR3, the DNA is TGCAGCGTTGAAGACAGGCCAGCCGAGCAGTACTTC. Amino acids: CSVEDRPAEQYF.

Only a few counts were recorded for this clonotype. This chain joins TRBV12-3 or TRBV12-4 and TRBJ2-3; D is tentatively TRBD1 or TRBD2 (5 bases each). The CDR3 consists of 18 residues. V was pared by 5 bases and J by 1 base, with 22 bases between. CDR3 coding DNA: TGTGCCAGCAGTCTCGGGACCCAACCCCTAGCTGGCACAGATACGCAGTATTTT. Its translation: CASSLGTQPLAGTDTQYF.

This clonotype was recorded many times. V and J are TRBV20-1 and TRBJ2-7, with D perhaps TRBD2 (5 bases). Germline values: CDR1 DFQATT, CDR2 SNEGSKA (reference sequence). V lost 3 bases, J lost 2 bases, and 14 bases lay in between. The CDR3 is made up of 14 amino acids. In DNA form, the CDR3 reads TGCAGTGCTAGTCAAGGGAGATGGCCCTACGAGCAGTACTTC. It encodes CSASQGRWPYEQYF.

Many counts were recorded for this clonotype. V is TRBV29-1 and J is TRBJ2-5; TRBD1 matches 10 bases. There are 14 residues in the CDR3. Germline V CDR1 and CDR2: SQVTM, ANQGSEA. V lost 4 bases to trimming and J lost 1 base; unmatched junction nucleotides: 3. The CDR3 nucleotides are TGCAGCGTTGGACAGGGGGCGAGCCAAGAGACCCAGTACTTC. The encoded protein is CSVGQGASQETQYF.

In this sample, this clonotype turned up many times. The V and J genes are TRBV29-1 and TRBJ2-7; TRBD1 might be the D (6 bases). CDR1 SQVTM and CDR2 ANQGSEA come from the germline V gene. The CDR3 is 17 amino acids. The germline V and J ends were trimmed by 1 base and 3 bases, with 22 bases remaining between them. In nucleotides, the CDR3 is TGCAGCGTTGAAGCGGGGAAGGGACCGGGACACATCTACGAGCAGTACTTC. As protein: CSVEAGKGPGHIYEQYF.

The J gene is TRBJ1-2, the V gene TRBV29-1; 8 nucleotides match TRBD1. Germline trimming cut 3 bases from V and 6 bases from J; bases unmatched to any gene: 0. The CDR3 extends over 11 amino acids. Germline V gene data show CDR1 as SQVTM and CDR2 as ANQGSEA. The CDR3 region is CSVDRGHGYTF. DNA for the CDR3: TGCAGCGTTGACAGGGGGCATGGCTACACCTTC.